The 13 T cell receptor beta chains below all came from one sample that was sequenced in a study of control samples from healthy donors and cancer patients. Generated by immunoSEQ multiplex PCR, the TCRdb table keeps only in-frame clones and is missing some. Of some 22,000 clones in the sample, more than 80% are singletons; the top ten hold 38%. Source material: PBMCs. These receptors originate from a man aged 60 to 75 with head and neck cancer.

The chain couples TRBV5-8 to TRBJ2-1, with TRBD2 as a possible D gene (5 bases). V lost 1 base and J 9 bases, leaving 14 bases between the germline ends. Germline CDR1 is SGHTS and CDR2 is YDEGEE. The CDR3 consists of 14 residues. The CDR3 here is CASSLSGSSREQFF. For the CDR3, the DNA is TGTGCCAGCAGCTTGAGCGGAAGCTCGCGTGAGCAGTTCTTC.

The chain carries TRBV19 and TRBJ2-1, with TRBD1 matching over 8 bases. Germline trimming cut 5 bases from V and 10 bases from J; bases unmatched to any gene: 10. CDR1 and CDR2 (germline): LNHDA, SQIVND (reference sequence). The CDR3 contains 14 residues. The CDR3 DNA follows: TGTGCCAGTAGTTCATACCCCACAGGGGGGGAGCAGTTCTTC. Its protein product is CASSSYPTGGEQFF. The full variable domain, rest sourced from reference TRBV19 and TRBJ2-1, is DGGITQSPKYLFRKEGQNVTLSCEQNLNHDAMYWYRQDPGQGLRLIYYSQIVNDFQKGDIAEGYSVSREKKESFPLTVTSAQKNPTAFYLCASSSYPTGGEQFFGPGTRLTVL.

The J gene is TRBJ2-1, the V gene TRBV18; 8 nucleotides match TRBD2. The germline CDR1 and CDR2 sequences are KGHSH and LQKENI. The trim removed 6 bases at V and 6 bases at J, leaving 10 bases unmatched. The CDR3 runs to 15 residues. The CDR3 is CASSLGASGSNEQFF. CDR3 in DNA: TGTGCCAGCTCTCTAGGGGCTAGCGGGTCCAATGAGCAGTTCTTC.

This clone was observed once. The gene calls are TRBV4-1 and TRBJ2-3; 10 bases fit TRBD1. CDR1 is MGHRA, CDR2 YSYEKL, per germline. This CDR3 comprises 16 residues. After removal of 1 base from V and 5 bases from J, the junction contained 6 bases not matched to a gene. The CDR3: CASSQGDRGRKDTQYF. The CDR3 DNA is TGCGCCAGCAGCCAAGGAGACAGGGGGCGTAAAGATACGCAGTATTTT.

This chain joins TRBV29-1 and TRBJ2-3, with D uncertain. The ends were cut back, 7 bases at V and 3 bases at J, with 11 bases in the middle. CDR3 length equals 12 residues. Looked up from germline, CDR1 is SQVTM and CDR2 is ANQGSEA. CDR3 residues: CSARPQTDTQYF. The CDR3 region has the DNA TGCAGCGCCCGTCCGCAGACAGATACGCAGTATTTT.

J is TRBJ2-3 and V is TRBV29-1; 7 nucleotides match TRBD2. Per the germline V gene, CDR1 is SQVTM and CDR2 is ANQGSEA. The ends lost 4 bases at V and 2 bases at J; junction bases unmatched: 6. There are 14 residues in the CDR3. The DNA for the CDR3 is TGCAGCGTTGGTGGGGAGGGGACCACAGATACGCAGTATTTT. It encodes CSVGGEGTTDTQYF.

This chain uses TRBV15 with TRBJ2-3, with D possibly TRBD2 on 6 matching bases. The CDR3 loop spans 16 amino acids. V was trimmed by 0 bases and J by 4 bases, leaving 14 bases between them. CDR1 LNHNV and CDR2 YYDKDF come from the germline V gene (reference sequence). In DNA, the CDR3 is TGTGCCACCAGCAGAGATGGAGGCGGGACGGCAGATACGCAGTATTTT. Protein product: CATSRDGGGTADTQYF.

This chain joins TRBV5-5 and TRBJ1-2; a weak D match, TRBD1 (5 bases). The CDR3 totals 15 residues. Germline V gene lookup returns CDR1 SGHKS and CDR2 YYEKEE (reference sequence). With 1 base removed from V and 1 base from J, the gap between germline ends came to 11 bases. CDR3 in amino acids: CASSLRSGINYGYTF. The CDR3 nucleotides are TGTGCCAGCAGCTTGAGGTCAGGGATTAACTATGGCTACACCTTC.

This rearrangement joins TRBV7-3 to TRBJ2-2, with a possible D match to TRBD2 (5 bases). CDR3 length equals 17 residues. Germline-derived CDR1 and CDR2 are SGHTA and FQGTGA. Deletions cut 3 bases from V and 4 bases from J, with 18 bases between. The CDR3 is CASSFDVERGITGELFF. In nucleotides, the CDR3 is TGTGCCAGCAGCTTTGATGTGGAACGAGGGATCACCGGGGAGCTGTTTTTT.

J is TRBJ1-1 and V is TRBV18, with D unresolved. Germline V gives CDR1 KGHSH, CDR2 LQKENI. Trimming took off 0 bases at V and 0 bases at J, with 8 bases between the two ends. The CDR3 contains 15 residues. CDR3 loop: CASSPPKKVNTEAFF. The DNA for the CDR3 is TGTGCCAGCTCACCACCGAAGAAAGTGAACACTGAAGCTTTCTTT.

The V and J genes are TRBV9 and TRBJ1-1; 8 bases fit TRBD1. Germline V gene sequence: CDR1 SGDLS, CDR2 YYNGEE. The CDR3 contains 15 residues. The ends lost 4 bases at V and 10 bases at J; junction bases unmatched: 15. CDR3 loop: CASSPNPGQGSGAFF. Written as DNA, the CDR3 is TGTGCCAGCAGCCCCAACCCCGGACAGGGCTCCGGAGCTTTCTTT.

V and J are TRBV30 and TRBJ1-1; D remains unclear. The CDR3 extends over 11 amino acids. The germline V and J ends were trimmed by 0 bases and 8 bases, with 7 bases remaining between them. Germline CDR1 GTSNPN, CDR2 SVGIG (reference sequence). DNA of the CDR3: TGTGCCTGGAGTGTAGCCGGAGAAGCTTTCTTT. This gives the protein CAWSVAGEAFF.

Points on this clone: Other DNA sequences in the same sample also yield this CDR3. The chain combines TRBV7-3 with TRBJ2-2; D unclear. CDR3 length: 13 amino acids. Germline lookup yields CDR1 SGHTA and CDR2 FQGTGA. V lost 4 bases, J lost 0 bases, and 3 bases lay in between. The CDR3 bases are TGTGCCAGCAGCTCTCCGAACACCGGGGAGCTGTTTTTT. Translation: CASSSPNTGELFF.